The clone carrying this T cell receptor (beta chain) was seen ten or more times. The data were obtained in a study of CD8 T cells in ankylosing spondylitis. Trimming stripped 0 bases from V and 5 bases from J, with 7 bases between. The CDR3 length is 13 residues. TCRdb reprocessed the 5' RACE reads via MiXCR and lists one record per CDR3 protein. Here the sample spans fewer than 80,000 distinct CDR3 sequences, approximately 5% being singletons. Sequenced sample: blood, either unsorted or a sorted T cell fraction (not recorded which). V usage is TRBV12-3 or TRBV12-4 and J usage is TRBJ2-5; D possibly corresponds to TRBD1 (6 bases). The origin of this receptor is a male donor with ankylosing spondylitis or in good health (not recorded which). The CDR3 DNA sequence: TGTGCCAGCAGTTTAGCGCAGGGGGAGACCCAGTACTTC. Translated: CASSLAQGETQYF.